This T cell receptor (beta chain) comes out of a study of T cell changes during pregnancy in multiple sclerosis. This table comes from immunoSEQ multiplex PCR, and its TCRdb copy is limited to in-frame clones, with some not included. The sample shows tens of thousands of clones, around 94% of them seen only once. Germline lookup yields CDR1 SGHDT and CDR2 YYEEEE. V was shortened by 5 bases and J by 2 bases, with 10 bases between the two germline ends. The length of the CDR3 is 13 residues. The sequencing used peripheral blood, collected in the third trimester of pregnancy. This receptor was identified in a female donor with multiple sclerosis, enrolled in a pregnancy study. The gene calls are TRBV5-6 and TRBJ1-2, with a possible D match to TRBD1 (5 bases). CDR3 loop: CASRKGENYGYTF. In DNA, the CDR3 is TGTGCCAGCAGGAAAGGGGAAAACTATGGCTACACCTTC.